This is a list of T cell receptor beta chains from one sample in a study of early T cells in non-severe SARS-CoV-2 infection. Using its own MiXCR run on the 5' RACE reads, TCRdb lists one record per CDR3 protein. This sample carries roughly 67,000 distinct CDR3 sequences, 11% of them seen once, and the ten largest clones take 6.4%. Material: whole blood. Receptors were obtained from an adult who was a healthcare worker with PCR-confirmed SARS-CoV-2 infection or an uninfected control (not recorded which). Each CDR3 is given with its conserved first and last residue.

>13|TRBJ2-7|TRBV20-1
CSAVSRGHYEQYF
>14|TRBJ1-2|TRBV5-4
CASKTGSDSYGYTF
>13|TRBJ1-5|TRBV25-1
CASSGGPIQPQHF
>12|TRBJ1-1|TRBV4-3
CASSQQQGEAFF
>14|TRBJ2-7|TRBV15
CATSRLAGAYEQYF
>19|TRBJ2-7|TRBV5-1
CASSPRGGGKNPSSREQYF
>15|TRBJ2-7|TRBV4-3
CASSQLAGAPLEQYF
>15|TRBJ1-2|TRBV5-1
CASSLGRQGNYGYTF
>13|TRBJ1-6|TRBV3-1
CASSLSQSAPLHF
>11|TRBJ2-1|TRBV6-6
CASSYLYEQFF
>13|TRBJ2-7|TRBV20-1
CTSLTVPPYEQYF
>15|TRBJ2-7|TRBV28
CASSLAGTATYEQYF
>13|TRBJ2-5|TRBV29-1
CSVSDSAGETQYF
>15|TRBJ2-3|TRBV7-2
CASSFGTAYTDTQYF
>14|TRBJ2-1|TRBV28
CASSLDRGPDEQFF
>15|TRBJ2-3|TRBV5-5
CASSLGRTSGDTQYF
>17|TRBJ2-2|TRBV5-1
CASSPSTSGSSGGELFF
>15|TRBJ2-1|TRBV12-3/TRBV12-4
CASSLYWGRELEQFF
>13|TRBJ2-3|TRBV7-2
CASGSGSADTQYF
>15|TRBJ2-3|TRBV19
CASRRGQEFTDTQYF
>13|TRBJ2-1|TRBV13
CASSLGPDNEQFF
>13|TRBJ1-1|TRBV6-1
CASSEHGQGEAFF
>17|TRBJ2-5|TRBV3-1
CASSQSQRSGRQETQYF
>14|TRBJ2-7|TRBV2
CAGGSGSRGGEQYF